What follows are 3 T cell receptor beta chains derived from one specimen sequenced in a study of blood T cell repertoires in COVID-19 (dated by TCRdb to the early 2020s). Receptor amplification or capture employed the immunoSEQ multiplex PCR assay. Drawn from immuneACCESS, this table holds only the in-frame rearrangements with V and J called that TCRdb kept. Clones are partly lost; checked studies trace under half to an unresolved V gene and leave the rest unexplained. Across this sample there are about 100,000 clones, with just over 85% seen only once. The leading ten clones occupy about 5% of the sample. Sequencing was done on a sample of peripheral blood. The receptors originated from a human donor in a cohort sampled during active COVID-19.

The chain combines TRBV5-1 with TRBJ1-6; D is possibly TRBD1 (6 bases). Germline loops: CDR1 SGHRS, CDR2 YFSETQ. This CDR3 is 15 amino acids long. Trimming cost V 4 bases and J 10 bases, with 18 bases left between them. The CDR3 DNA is TGCGCCAGCAGCCCGGGACAAGGATACTCATCACCCCTCCACTTT. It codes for CASSPGQGYSSPLHF.

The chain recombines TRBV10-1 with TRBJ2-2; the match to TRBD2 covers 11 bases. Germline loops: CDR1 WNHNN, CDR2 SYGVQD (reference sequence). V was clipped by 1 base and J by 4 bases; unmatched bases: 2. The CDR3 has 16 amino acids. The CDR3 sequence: CASSEFGLAGTGELFF. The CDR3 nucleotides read TGCGCCAGCAGTGAGTTTGGACTAGCGGGCACCGGGGAGCTGTTTTTT.

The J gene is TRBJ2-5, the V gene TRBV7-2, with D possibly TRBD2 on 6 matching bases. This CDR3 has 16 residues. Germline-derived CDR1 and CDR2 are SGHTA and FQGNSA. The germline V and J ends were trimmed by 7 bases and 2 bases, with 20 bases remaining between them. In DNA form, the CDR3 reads TGTGCCAGCACCCCTGGGGGAAGGAGGGGTCAAGAGACCCAGTACTTC. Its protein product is CASTPGGRRGQETQYF. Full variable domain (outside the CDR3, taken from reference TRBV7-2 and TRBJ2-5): GAGVSQSPSNKVTEKGKDVELRCDPISGHTALYWYRQSLGQGLEFLIYFQGNSAPDKSGLPSDRFSAERTGGSVSTLTIQRTQQEDSAVYLCASTPGGRRGQETQYFGPGTRLLVL.